The present T cell receptor beta chain was sequenced within a study of tissue T cells after allogeneic stem cell transplantation. Findings and caveats of the study: Alloreactivity or antigen specificity of tissue TCRs was not determined; some clones might be host cells. Few T cell clones were shared across patients, but motif clusters showed tissue-specific shared signatures. Within patients, tissue anatomy strongly shaped TCR repertoire composition. Blood and spleen captured only part of the tissue TCR repertoire.

J gave up 1 base and V 2 bases, and 0 bases lay outside the gene matches. The germline V gene encodes CDR1 SGHLS and CDR2 HYDKME. The CDR3 totals 15 residues. The sample's time point: mouse harvest day 7 after allogeneic transplant. Mouse grafts combined 10^7 T-cell-depleted bone marrow cells with 10^6 splenic CD5+ T cells. Concerning this clone itself: The antigen remains undetermined. Mouse gene names apply. The read ends 1 residue shy of where the CDR3 ends; the end is completed using the germline J gene.

Measured with immunoSEQ multiplex PCR; TCRdb has only the in-frame clones, and not every one. The table records 9,500 or so clones, 35% to 55% of them present only once. This rearrangement joins TRBV12-2 to TRBJ1-6, with 8 bases that match TRBD1. TRBJ1-6 is treated as an ORF (open reading frame) with a function not yet certain. This clonotype was sampled from a female BALB/c mouse given C57BL/6 T cells with graft-versus-host disease after an allogeneic hematopoietic cell transplant. The sequenced sample consisted of skin. The covered CDR3 bases are TGTGCCAGCTCTCGGACAGGGTCCTATAATTCGCCCCTCTAC. It codes for CASSRTGSYNSPLY. The full CDR3 protein reads CASSRTGSYNSPLYF.